This TCR beta chain was recovered during a study of cytomegalovirus exposure and HLA in healthy donors (dated by TCRdb to about 2017). Regarding the complete study: An earlier analysis of approximately 600 of the donors reported 250 to 300 Gb of sequence data and some 120 million unique TCR beta sequences from around 200 million T cells. An early release covering 500 to 750 HLA-typed donors comprised around 300 gigabases of sequencing data and approximately 85 million unique TCR sequences. Of the 300 to 450 genotyped donors, about 84% fell in the genetic ancestry cluster associated with self-reported Caucasian donors. The study was designed to test whether signatures of past pathogen exposure could be identified by cataloging public T cell receptors. The study profiled the T cell repertoires of hundreds of subjects by immunosequencing and related them to cytomegalovirus serostatus. Along with the approximately 700-subject first cohort, a separate validation cohort of over 90 different subjects was used. To predict cytomegalovirus infection status, the study combined high-throughput TCR immunosequencing, statistical association of individual TCRs with disease status, and machine learning. To study patterns of TCR occurrence, a later analysis re-analyzed previously published TCR beta repertoires from under 750 donors and added high-resolution HLA genotyping. Rather than drawing on any new phenotypic data, the later analysis identified candidate immune exposures from TCR beta sequences and the way those sequences occurred across donors. To decide whether each TCR beta V gene segment behaved as functional or pseudogenic, an earlier analysis of approximately 600 of the donors relied on high-throughput TCR beta sequencing. Donor age, sex, ethnicity and CMV serostatus were compiled together with the repertoire data. Genome-wide SNP genotypes for about three fifths of the 666 donors were used in a later genetic analysis, which treated that subset as a discovery cohort. Every repertoire in the discovery cohort had been generated on one and the same sequencing platform. Both class I and class II loci were covered by HLA typing, at four-digit resolution. Typing coverage varied by locus: roughly 620-630 donors for A, B, C, DRB1 and DQB1; under 550 for DQA1; about 600 for DPA1; 400 to 480 for DPB1. A few DR-DQ haplotypes were treated as single units for association and clustering because of strong linkage in the cohort. Among about 400 genotyped donors of the cohort, an average of approximately 240,000 unique TCR beta nucleotide sequences was sequenced per donor, of which approximately 18% were non-productive.

Remarks on this clone: No antigen is known for it. No base quality values were provided; no much bigger clone lies one nucleotide off.

The cohort consisted of 666 healthy bone marrow donors. All cohort members were sampled while nominally healthy, although unrecorded immune exposures were likely present. The donor tested CMV seronegative and was one of the 352 seronegative cohort members. A peripheral blood sample was collected from each donor, and TCR beta sequencing was performed on peripheral blood mononuclear cells. The Qiagen DNeasy Blood Extraction Kit was used to extract genomic DNA from the blood cell samples. General conclusions and limits of the study: Most TCR sequences were observed very rarely across donors, whereas some public TCRs were present in many individuals. Some IMGT-functional V segments, including TRBV6-2 and TRBV6-3, could not be told apart with the 87-base-pair reads, so those segments were excluded. An earlier analysis of around 500 of the donors showed that most TCR beta V segments appeared in productive rearrangements either about 87% or about 30% of the time, which broadly matched IMGT annotations. Strong co-occurrence of HLA alleles, especially DR and DQ, made assigning TCR associations to individual alleles difficult. In vitro tests confirmed that a few of the cytomegalovirus-associated TCR beta chains recognize cytomegalovirus antigens. Fewer than 20 rarely observed V segments, including chromosome 9 orphons, were excluded from the earlier analysis of several hundred of the donors because counts were too low. Correlated functional status among segregating V segments might be attributable to linkage disequilibrium, but an unknown experimental factor could not be ruled out. Specific HLA alleles were associated with 15,000 to 20,000 TCR beta sequences at a false discovery rate of 0.05 in a later analysis. In this cohort, only TCR beta chains were sequenced, and detectable features were limited by the absence of alpha or paired-chain data. In a later analysis, the rate of TCR association differed among HLA loci, with DRB1 alleles having the most associated TCRs and HLA-C alleles having the fewest. The only immune exposure information available for the cohort was CMV serostatus. Because HLA typing was missing for some donors at each locus, association tests included only the typed subset. The classifier was reported to diagnose cytomegalovirus status with high specificity and sensitivity in both the original cohort and the validation cohort. According to a later genetic analysis, donors in an Asian-associated ancestry cluster had fewer N-insertions in productive TCRs than the approximately 610-donor mean. The authors suggested that the approach could potentially be generalized to other disease states and immunological phenotypes. Roughly uniform sequencing depth across donors was assumed in presence/absence analyses, although this assumption may not hold. The sequencing pipeline was judged likely to have produced a cluster of highly shared sequence variants as a technical artifact. The study gave a list of under 200 TCR beta chains associated with cytomegalovirus. Compared with equally common non-associated chains, HLA-associated TCR beta chains in a later analysis were more clonally expanded and had lower generation probabilities. A later analysis found that most CMV-associated TCR beta chains appeared HLA-restricted, with HLA associations seemingly driven largely by CMV exposure. Several of the top co-occurrence clusters appeared to be linked to parvovirus B19, influenza, CMV and Epstein-Barr virus, according to a later analysis. A further reported finding was that TCR beta sequences accurately predicted the HLA-A and HLA-B alleles for most subjects in the first cohort. A later genetic analysis associated a missense DCLRE1C variant with V-gene and J-gene trimming of TCR beta chains, and an independent cohort replicated the association.

The CDR3 holds 15 amino acids from the cysteine to the phenylalanine. Here the CDR3 DNA is all that survives: 45 bases in frame from base 1. At the junction V is shortened by 1 base and J by 3 bases, with 9 bases in between. Taken from the germline V gene, the CDR1 and CDR2 loops are SGHNT and YENEEA. The method behind the library was the immunoSEQ multiplex PCR assay. For the multiplex PCR, a mixture combining 60 forward primers for TCR Vbeta segments and 13 reverse primers for TCR Jbeta segments was used. The CDR3 region of rearranged TCR beta genes was amplified from genomic DNA by a multiplex PCR assay. The Illumina HiSeq System was used to sequence the amplified TCR beta libraries as 87-base-pair reads. Processing in the source paper ran as follows. A later analysis tallied about 77 million unique TCR beta chains across the 610 or so repertoires, and about 10 million of those chains were shared by two or more donors. Raw reads were error-corrected and collapsed into unique sequences by a nearest-neighbor algorithm in which closely related sequences were merged to remove PCR and sequencing errors. V, D and J gene segments were assigned by aligning CDR3 sequences to IMGT reference sequences. For a sequence to be retained, at least a six-nucleotide match to both a V gene segment and a J gene segment was required. A rearrangement counted as productive if the CDR3 had no stop codons and remained in frame with V and J, and every other rearrangement counted as non-productive. Following IMGT convention, CDR3 was defined as the stretch from the second conserved V-encoded cysteine up to the conserved J-encoded phenylalanine. The earlier analysis of about 610 of the donors excluded any sequence lacking an unambiguous match to a single V gene segment. An earlier analysis of 587 of the donors classified V segments as functional when productive rearrangements were above 56.7% and as segregating when the standard deviation between donors was above 5%. A statistical classification framework was developed to diagnose cytomegalovirus status using the catalog of TCR beta chain sequences. In a later analysis, V and J genes were assigned by comparing TCR nucleotide sequences against IMGT/GENE-DB human TR gene sequences. The TCRdist pipeline was used in a later analysis to assign CDR3 sequences and most-parsimonious VDJ recombination scenarios. In a later analysis, each TCR beta chain was defined by its CDR3 amino acid sequence together with its V-gene family, and reads lacking a unique V-gene family were excluded. In a later analysis, approximately 590 highly shared, low-generation-probability nucleotide sequences were removed to address suspected cross-contamination and a sequencing artifact. A later analysis calculated a clonal expansion index for each public chain from normalized within-repertoire ranks of inferred template counts. In a later analysis, generation probabilities were computed using a VDJ recombination model fitted to out-of-frame rearrangements, and the results were checked against IGoR. Hypergeometric tests were used in a later analysis to score TCR-TCR, TCR-HLA and TCR-CMV co-occurrence, with a repertoire-size bias correction applied to the TCR pairs. A later analysis estimated false discovery rates by permuting HLA or CMV assignments 20 times. In a later analysis, co-occurring TCRs were grouped using DBSCAN, with TCRdist sequence similarity added in when clustering inside HLA-allele-positive subsets. For co-occurrence clustering, repertoires with fewer than 30,000 or more than 120,000 public chains were excluded, along with five or six repertoires with anomalous nucleotide sharing. TCRdb's version of the immuneACCESS table is confined to in-frame rearrangements and falls short of the full clone set. An unresolved V gene accounts for under half of the shortfall where checked; the remainder is of unknown origin. V, J and clone size derive from that table, while D and trimming were established from the DNA sequence. The sample profile shows 150,000 or so clones; 86% of them were found once. In total, the top ten clones hold over 1.5% of the sample.

This TCR derives from a woman aged 18-29 years in good health and CMV-seronegative. The chain is made from TRBV11-3 and TRBJ2-2, and perhaps TRBD2 as D gene, on 6 matching bases. The sequenced sample was PBMCs. The DNA is TGTGCCAGCAGCTTAGGTACTAGCTACACCGGGGAGCTGTTTTTT. It translates as CASSLGTSYTGELFF.